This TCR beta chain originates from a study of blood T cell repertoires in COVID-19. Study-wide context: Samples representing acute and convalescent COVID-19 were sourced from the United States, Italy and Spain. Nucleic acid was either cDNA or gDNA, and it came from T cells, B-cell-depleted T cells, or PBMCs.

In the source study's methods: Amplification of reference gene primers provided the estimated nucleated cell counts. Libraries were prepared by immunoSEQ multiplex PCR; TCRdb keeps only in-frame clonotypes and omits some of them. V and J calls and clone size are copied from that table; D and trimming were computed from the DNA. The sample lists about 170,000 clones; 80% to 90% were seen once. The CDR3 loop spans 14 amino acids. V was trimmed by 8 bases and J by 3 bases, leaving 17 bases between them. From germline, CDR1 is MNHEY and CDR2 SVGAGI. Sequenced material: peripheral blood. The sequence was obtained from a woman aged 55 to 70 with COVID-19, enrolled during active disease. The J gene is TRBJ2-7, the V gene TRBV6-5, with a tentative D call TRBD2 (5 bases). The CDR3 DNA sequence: TGTGCCAGCGGACCTTCGGCGGGCAGCTACGAGCAGTACTTC. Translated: CASGPSAGSYEQYF.